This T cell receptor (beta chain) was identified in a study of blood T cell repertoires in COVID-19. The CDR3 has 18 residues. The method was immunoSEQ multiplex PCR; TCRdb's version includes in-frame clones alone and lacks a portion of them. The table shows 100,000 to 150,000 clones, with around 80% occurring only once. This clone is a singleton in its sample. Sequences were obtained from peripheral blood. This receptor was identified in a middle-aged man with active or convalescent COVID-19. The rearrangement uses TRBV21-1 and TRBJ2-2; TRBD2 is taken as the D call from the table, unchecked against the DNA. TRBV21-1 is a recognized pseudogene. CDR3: CASDPLDGGETNTGELFF. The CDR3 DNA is TGTGCCAGCGACCCCCTCGACGGGGGAGAAACGAACACCGGGGAGCTGTTTTTT.